This TCR beta chain was obtained from a study of cytomegalovirus exposure and HLA in healthy donors. Notes on the study in general: Roughly even sequencing depth across donors was the assumption behind the presence/absence analyses.

Concerning this clone itself: Antigen: not known.

The germline CDR1 and CDR2 sequences are SGHAT and FQNNGV. V was cut by 0 bases and J by 0 bases, with 6 bases left in between. The CDR3 has 14 residues. This PCR relied on a set of 60 Vbeta primers and 13 Jbeta primers. The data were produced by immunoSEQ multiplex PCR, yet TCRdb's version contains in-frame clones alone and is incomplete. Found here are 130,000 to 150,000 clones, more than 75% of them singletons; the top ten hold approximately 5.1%. The chain has TRBV11-2 and TRBJ2-7; no reliable D call. The sample consisted of PBMCs. The clonotype was recovered from a male donor in good health and CMV-seronegative. The CDR3 nucleotides are TGTGCCAGCAGCTTAGAGGTCAGCTCCTACGAGCAGTACTTC. This translates into CASSLEVSSYEQYF.